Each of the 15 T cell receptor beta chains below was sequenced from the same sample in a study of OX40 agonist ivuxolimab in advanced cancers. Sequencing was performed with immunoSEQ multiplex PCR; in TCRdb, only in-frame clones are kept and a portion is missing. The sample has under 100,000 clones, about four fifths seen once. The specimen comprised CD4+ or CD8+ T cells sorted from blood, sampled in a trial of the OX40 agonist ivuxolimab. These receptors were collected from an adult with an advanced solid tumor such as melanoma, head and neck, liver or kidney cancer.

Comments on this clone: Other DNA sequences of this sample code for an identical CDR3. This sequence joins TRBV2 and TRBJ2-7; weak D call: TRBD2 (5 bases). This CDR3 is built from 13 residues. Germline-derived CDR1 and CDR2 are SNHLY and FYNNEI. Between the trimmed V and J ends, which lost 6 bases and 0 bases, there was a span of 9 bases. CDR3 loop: CASRAGSSYEQYF. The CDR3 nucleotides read TGTGCCAGCAGGGCGGGTAGCTCCTACGAGCAGTACTTC.

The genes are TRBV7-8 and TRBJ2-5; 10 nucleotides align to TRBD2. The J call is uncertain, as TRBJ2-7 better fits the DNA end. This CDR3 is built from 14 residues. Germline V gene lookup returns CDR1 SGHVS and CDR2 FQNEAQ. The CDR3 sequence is CASNLAGASYEQYF. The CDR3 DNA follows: TGTGCCAGCAACCTAGCGGGAGCCTCCTACGAGCAGTACTTC.

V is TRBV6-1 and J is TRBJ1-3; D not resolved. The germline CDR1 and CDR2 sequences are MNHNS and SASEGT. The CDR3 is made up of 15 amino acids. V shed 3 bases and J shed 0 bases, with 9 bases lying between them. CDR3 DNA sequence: TGTGCCAGCAGTGAGGAAGGCAGCTCTGGAAACACCATATATTTT. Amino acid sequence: CASSEEGSSGNTIYF.

The CDR3 protein is CASSSDRGRTNEKLFF. In DNA form, the CDR3 reads TGTGCCAGCAGTTCAGACAGGGGGCGTACTAATGAAAAACTGTTTTTT. J is TRBJ1-4 and V is TRBV6-5; 10 nucleotides agree with TRBD1. V shed 4 bases, J shed 2 bases, and the junction held 4 bases outside the gene matches. This CDR3 region has 16 residues. Germline CDR1 is MNHEY and CDR2 is SVGAGI.

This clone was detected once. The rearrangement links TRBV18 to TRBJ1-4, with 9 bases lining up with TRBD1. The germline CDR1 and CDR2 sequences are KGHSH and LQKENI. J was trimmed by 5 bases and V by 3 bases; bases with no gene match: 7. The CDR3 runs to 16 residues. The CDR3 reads CASSPNSGQGNEKLFF. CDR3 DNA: TGTGCCAGCTCACCTAACTCGGGACAGGGAAATGAAAAACTGTTTTTT.

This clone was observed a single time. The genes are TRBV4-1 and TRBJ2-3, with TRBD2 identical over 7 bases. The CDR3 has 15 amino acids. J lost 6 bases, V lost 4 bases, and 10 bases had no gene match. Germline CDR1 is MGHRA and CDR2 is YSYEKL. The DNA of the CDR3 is TGCGCCAGCAGCCTTCGGGAGGACGCCAAGGATACGCAGTATTTT. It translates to CASSLREDAKDTQYF.

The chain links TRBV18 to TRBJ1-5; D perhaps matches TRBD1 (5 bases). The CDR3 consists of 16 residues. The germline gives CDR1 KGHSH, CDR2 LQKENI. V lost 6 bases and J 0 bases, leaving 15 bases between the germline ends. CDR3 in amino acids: CASSPQGSYSNQPQHF. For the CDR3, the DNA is TGTGCCAGCTCTCCCCAGGGATCGTATAGCAATCAGCCCCAGCATTTT.

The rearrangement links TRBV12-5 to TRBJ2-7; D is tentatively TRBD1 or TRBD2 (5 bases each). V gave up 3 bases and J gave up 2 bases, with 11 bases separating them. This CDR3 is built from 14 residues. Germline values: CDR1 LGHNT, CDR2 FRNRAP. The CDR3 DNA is TGTGCTAGTGGTTTTGGGGGAGCTACCTACGAGCAGTACTTC. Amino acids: CASGFGGATYEQYF.

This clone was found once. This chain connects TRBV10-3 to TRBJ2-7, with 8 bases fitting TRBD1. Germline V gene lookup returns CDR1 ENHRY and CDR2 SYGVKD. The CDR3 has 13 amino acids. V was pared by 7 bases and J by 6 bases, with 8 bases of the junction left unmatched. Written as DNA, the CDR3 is TGTGCCATCACGCTGGACAGGGAAGGCGAGCAGTACTTC. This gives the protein CAITLDREGEQYF.

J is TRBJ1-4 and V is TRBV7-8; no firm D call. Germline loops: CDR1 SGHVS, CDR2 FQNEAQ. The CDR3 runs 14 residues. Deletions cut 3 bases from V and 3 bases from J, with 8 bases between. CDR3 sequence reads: CASSFSRPNEKLFF. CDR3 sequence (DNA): TGTGCCAGCAGCTTCAGCCGCCCTAATGAAAAACTGTTTTTT.

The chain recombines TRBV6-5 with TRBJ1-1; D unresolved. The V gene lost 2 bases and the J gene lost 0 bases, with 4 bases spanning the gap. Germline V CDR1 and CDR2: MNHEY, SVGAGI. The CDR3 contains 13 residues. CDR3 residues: CASSYDLNTEAFF. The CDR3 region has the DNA TGTGCCAGCAGTTACGACCTGAACACTGAAGCTTTCTTT.

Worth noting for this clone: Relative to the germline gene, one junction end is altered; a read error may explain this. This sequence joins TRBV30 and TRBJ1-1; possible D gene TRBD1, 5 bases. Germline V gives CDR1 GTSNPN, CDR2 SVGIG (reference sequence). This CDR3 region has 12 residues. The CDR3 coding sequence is TGTGCCAGGAGCACGGGGGACACTGAAGCTTTCTTT. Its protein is CARSTGDTEAFF.

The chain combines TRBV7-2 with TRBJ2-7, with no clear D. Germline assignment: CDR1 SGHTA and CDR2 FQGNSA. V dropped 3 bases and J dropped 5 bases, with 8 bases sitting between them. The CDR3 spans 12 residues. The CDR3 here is CASSFMGDEQYF. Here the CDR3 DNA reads TGTGCCAGCAGCTTTATGGGTGACGAGCAGTACTTC.

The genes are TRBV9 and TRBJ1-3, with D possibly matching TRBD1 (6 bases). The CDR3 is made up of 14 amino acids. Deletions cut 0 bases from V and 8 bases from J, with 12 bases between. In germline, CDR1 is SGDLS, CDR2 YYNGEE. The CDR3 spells CASSVGDRIDTIYF. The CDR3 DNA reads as TGTGCCAGCAGCGTAGGAGACAGGATTGACACCATATATTTT.

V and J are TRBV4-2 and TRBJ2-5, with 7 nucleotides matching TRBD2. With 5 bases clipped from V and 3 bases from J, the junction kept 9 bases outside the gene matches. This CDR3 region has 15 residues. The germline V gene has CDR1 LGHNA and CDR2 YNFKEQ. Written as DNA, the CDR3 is TGTGCCAGCAGCGCCGGGACTAAACTAGAAGAGACCCAGTACTTC. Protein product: CASSAGTKLEETQYF.